The clone carrying this T cell receptor beta chain was detected ten times or more. The antigen is unknown. Unique molecular identifier tags were affixed to discrete cDNA molecules. TCRdb analysed the 5' RACE reads with MiXCR anew, one entry per CDR3 protein. The sample records tens of thousands of distinct CDR3 sequences, around 13% being singletons. This specimen comes from a study of early T cells in non-severe SARS-CoV-2 infection. General study findings and limits: Matching results from VDJdb favored anti-spike CD8 responses, leaving private and CD4 specificities undetected.

The CDR3 consists of 15 residues. J was trimmed by 2 bases and V by 3 bases; bases with no gene match: 7. Germline V CDR1 and CDR2: DFQATT, SNEGSKA (reference sequence). The sequenced material came from whole blood. V is TRBV20-1 and J is TRBJ2-5, with 9 bases matching TRBD2. This TCR was sampled from an adult who was a healthcare worker with PCR-confirmed SARS-CoV-2 infection or an uninfected control (not recorded which). The CDR3 bases are TGCAGTGCTAGTCCGAGTGCGGGAGGGCAAGAGACCCAGTACTTC. Translation gives CSASPSAGGQETQYF.